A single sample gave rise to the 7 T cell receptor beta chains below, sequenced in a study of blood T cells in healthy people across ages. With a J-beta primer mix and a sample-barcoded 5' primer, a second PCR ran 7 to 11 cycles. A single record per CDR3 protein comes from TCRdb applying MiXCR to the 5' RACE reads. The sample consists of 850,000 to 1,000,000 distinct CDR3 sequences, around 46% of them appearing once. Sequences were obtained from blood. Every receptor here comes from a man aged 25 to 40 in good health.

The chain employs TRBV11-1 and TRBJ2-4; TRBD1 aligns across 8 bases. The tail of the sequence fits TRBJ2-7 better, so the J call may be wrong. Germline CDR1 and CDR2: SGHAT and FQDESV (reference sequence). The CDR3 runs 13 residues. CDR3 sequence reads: CASRARGLTEQYF. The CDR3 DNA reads TGTGCCAGCAGGGCCAGGGGGCTAACCGAGCAGTACTTC.

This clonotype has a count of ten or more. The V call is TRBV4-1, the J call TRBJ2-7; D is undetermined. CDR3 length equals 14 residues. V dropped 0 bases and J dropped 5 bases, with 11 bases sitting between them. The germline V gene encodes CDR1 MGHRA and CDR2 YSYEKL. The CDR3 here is CASSQDPGTNEQYF. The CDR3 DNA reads TGCGCCAGCAGCCAAGATCCCGGAACCAACGAGCAGTACTTC.

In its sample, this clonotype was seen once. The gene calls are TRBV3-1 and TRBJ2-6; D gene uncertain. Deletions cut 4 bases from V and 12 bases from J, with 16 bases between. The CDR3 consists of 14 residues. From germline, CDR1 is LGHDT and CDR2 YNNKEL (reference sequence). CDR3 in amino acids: CASSPANTPPVLTF. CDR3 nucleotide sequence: TGTGCCAGCAGCCCTGCCAATACACCTCCCGTCCTGACTTTC.

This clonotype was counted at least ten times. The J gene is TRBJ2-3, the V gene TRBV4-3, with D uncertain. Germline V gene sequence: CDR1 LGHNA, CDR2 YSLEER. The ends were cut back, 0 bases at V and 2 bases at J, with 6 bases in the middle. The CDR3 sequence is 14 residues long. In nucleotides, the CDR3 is TGCGCCAGCAGCCAAGATCCTGCCACAGATACGCAGTATTTT. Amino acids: CASSQDPATDTQYF.

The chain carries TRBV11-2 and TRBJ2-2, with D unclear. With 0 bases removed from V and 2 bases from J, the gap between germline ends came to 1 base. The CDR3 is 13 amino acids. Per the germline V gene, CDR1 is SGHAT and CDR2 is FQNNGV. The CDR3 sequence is CASSLDNTGELFF. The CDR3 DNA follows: TGTGCCAGCAGCTTAGATAACACCGGGGAGCTGTTTTTT. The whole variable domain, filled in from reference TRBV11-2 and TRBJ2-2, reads EAGVAQSPRYKIIEKRQSVAFWCNPISGHATLYWYQQILGQGPKLLIQFQNNGVVDDSQLPKDRFSAERLKGVDSTLKIQPAKLEDSAVYLCASSLDNTGELFFGEGSRLTVL.

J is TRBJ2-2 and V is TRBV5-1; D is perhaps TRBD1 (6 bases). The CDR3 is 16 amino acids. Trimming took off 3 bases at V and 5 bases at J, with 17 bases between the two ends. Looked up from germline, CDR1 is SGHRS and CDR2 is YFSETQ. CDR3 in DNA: TGCGCCAGCAGCTCTGCACAGGGCCCCCCGACCGGGGAGCTGTTTTTT. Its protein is CASSSAQGPPTGELFF.

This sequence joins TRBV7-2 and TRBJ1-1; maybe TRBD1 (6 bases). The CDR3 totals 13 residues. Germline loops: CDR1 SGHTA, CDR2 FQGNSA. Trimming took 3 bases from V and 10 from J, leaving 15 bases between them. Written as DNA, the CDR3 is TGTGCCAGCAGCTTCGAACAGGGAAAGGCAGCTTTCTTT. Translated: CASSFEQGKAAFF.